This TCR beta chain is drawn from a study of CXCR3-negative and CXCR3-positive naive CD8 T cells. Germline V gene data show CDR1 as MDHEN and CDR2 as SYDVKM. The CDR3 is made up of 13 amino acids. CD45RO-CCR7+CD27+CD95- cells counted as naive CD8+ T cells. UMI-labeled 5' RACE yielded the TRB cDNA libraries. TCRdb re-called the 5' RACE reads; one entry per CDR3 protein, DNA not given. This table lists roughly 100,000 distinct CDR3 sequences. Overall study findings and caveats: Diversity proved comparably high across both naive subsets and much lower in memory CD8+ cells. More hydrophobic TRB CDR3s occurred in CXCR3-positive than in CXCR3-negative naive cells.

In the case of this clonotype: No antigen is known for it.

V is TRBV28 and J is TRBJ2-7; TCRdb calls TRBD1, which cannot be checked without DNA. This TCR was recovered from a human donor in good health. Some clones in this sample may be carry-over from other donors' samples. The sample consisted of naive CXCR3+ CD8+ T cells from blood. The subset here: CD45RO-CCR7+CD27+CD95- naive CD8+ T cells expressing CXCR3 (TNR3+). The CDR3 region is CASSFQGLYEQYF.